Presented here are 21 T cell receptor beta chains from one specimen sequenced in a study of glioma-infiltrating T cells after dendritic cell vaccination. Clones were read by immunoSEQ multiplex PCR, and TCRdb kept only the in-frame ones, dropping some. The table shows approximately 100,000 clones, with around three quarters occurring only once. Here the sequenced sample was blood, taken before dendritic cell vaccination. The source of these receptors is a human donor with glioblastoma.

This clone was counted a few times. The chain recombines TRBV7-8 with TRBJ2-2; D is unclear. Per germline, CDR1 SGHVS and CDR2 FQNEAQ. CDR3 length: 16 amino acids. V was cut by 3 bases and J by 5 bases, with 16 bases left in between. This CDR3 is CASSLPRVTTTGELFF. The CDR3 nucleotides are TGTGCCAGCAGCTTGCCCCGGGTAACCACTACCGGGGAGCTGTTTTTT.

This clone was seen a handful of times. This sequence joins TRBV5-1 and TRBJ1-5; 8 positions match TRBD1. The CDR3 covers 14 residues. Per germline, CDR1 SGHRS and CDR2 YFSETQ. With 5 bases clipped from V and 6 bases from J, the junction kept 7 bases outside the gene matches. CDR3 amino acids: CASSPGQGGQPQHF. In nucleotides, the CDR3 is TGCGCCAGCAGTCCTGGACAGGGAGGTCAGCCCCAGCATTTT.

The rearrangement uses TRBV5-1 and TRBJ1-1; 10 positions agree with TRBD1. The J segment lost 5 bases and the V segment lost 5 bases, leaving 15 bases of the junction unmatched. This CDR3 contains 17 residues. Looked up from germline, CDR1 is SGHRS and CDR2 is YFSETQ. CDR3 protein: CASRLWGQGLGGTEAFF. CDR3 nucleotides: TGCGCCAGCAGGCTCTGGGGACAGGGGTTAGGAGGGACTGAAGCTTTCTTT.

This clone was seen once. The chain has TRBV19 and TRBJ1-5; 9 bases line up with TRBD1. CDR1 LNHDA and CDR2 SQIVND come from the germline V gene (reference sequence). The CDR3 runs to 15 residues. J was trimmed by 5 bases and V by 10 bases; bases with no gene match: 12. CDR3 bases: TGTGCCACCGGCTCGACAGGGGGGATCGATCAGCCCCAGCATTTT. Amino acids: CATGSTGGIDQPQHF.

A single count supports this clone. In DNA form, the CDR3 reads TGTGCCAGCAGCCAAGATCGTAGCGGGAGGCCCAGCTCCTACAATGAGCAGTTCTTC. It yields the protein CASSQDRSGRPSSYNEQFF. The rearrangement uses TRBV4-2 and TRBJ2-1; 10 bases are shared with TRBD2. Germline CDR1 and CDR2: LGHNA and YNFKEQ. The J segment lost 0 bases and the V segment lost 0 bases, leaving 8 bases of the junction unmatched. The length of the CDR3 is 19 residues.

The V gene is TRBV5-6, the J gene TRBJ2-1, with unresolved D. V dropped 0 bases and J dropped 0 bases, with 10 bases sitting between them. Germline CDR1 SGHDT, CDR2 YYEEEE. CDR3 length: 16 residues. The CDR3 region is CASSLVFPNSYNEQFF. The CDR3 bases are TGTGCCAGCAGCTTGGTCTTCCCTAACTCCTACAATGAGCAGTTCTTC.

This clone was observed a few times. The rearrangement joins TRBV19 to TRBJ1-1, with a weak D call TRBD1 (6 bases). Trimming shortened V by 1 base and J by 4 bases, and 7 bases separated the two germline ends. CDR1 LNHDA and CDR2 SQIVND come from the germline V gene (reference sequence). CDR3 length equals 13 residues. This CDR3 is CASSIGGLTEAFF. The CDR3 coding sequence is TGTGCCAGTAGTATAGGGGGGCTCACTGAAGCTTTCTTT.

This chain links TRBV2 with TRBJ2-7; D is possibly TRBD2 (6 bases). CDR3 length equals 15 residues. Per the germline V gene, CDR1 is SNHLY and CDR2 is FYNNEI. The ends were cut back, 7 bases at V and 2 bases at J, with 18 bases in the middle. The CDR3 loop reads CASTPRRGGTYEQYF. The CDR3 DNA reads TGTGCCAGCACACCGAGGAGGGGCGGAACCTACGAGCAGTACTTC.

This chain connects TRBV6-5 to TRBJ1-2; tentatively, D is TRBD1 (6 bases). The V gene's germline CDR1 is MNHEY and CDR2 SVGAGI. The CDR3 contains 14 residues. V was shortened by 0 bases and J by 3 bases, with 8 bases between the two germline ends. The DNA for the CDR3 is TGTGCCAGCAGTTACTCGCACAGGGACTATGGCTACACCTTC. Translating gives CASSYSHRDYGYTF.

This clone has a single count. The chain is built from TRBV7-8 and TRBJ2-7, with TRBD2 as a possible D gene (6 bases). CDR3 length: 16 residues. Deletions cut 1 base from V and 7 bases from J, with 20 bases between. CDR1 and CDR2 (germline): SGHVS, FQNEAQ. CDR3 protein: CASSLEYGRRAPEQYF. DNA for the CDR3: TGTGCCAGCAGCTTAGAATACGGCAGGAGGGCTCCAGAGCAGTACTTC. Variable domain in full (rest from reference TRBV7-8 and TRBJ2-7): GAGVSQSPRYKVAKRGQDVALRCDPISGHVSLFWYQQALGQGPEFLTYFQNEAQLDKSGLPSDRFFAERPEGSVSTLKIQRTQQEDSAVYLCASSLEYGRRAPEQYFGPGTRLTVT.

The CDR3 is CASSYGTVQYF. The CDR3 bases are TGTGCCAGCAGTTACGGGACAGTACAGTACTTC. The chain is built from TRBV6-5 and TRBJ2-7; 7 bases agree with TRBD1. Germline V CDR1 and CDR2: MNHEY, SVGAGI. The ends lost 2 bases at V and 10 bases at J; junction bases unmatched: 2. The CDR3 contains 11 residues.

V gene TRBV27 combines with J gene TRBJ1-1; 9 bases map to TRBD1. The J segment lost 5 bases and the V segment lost 3 bases, leaving 10 bases of the junction unmatched. This CDR3 has 16 amino acids. The germline V gene encodes CDR1 MNHEY and CDR2 SMNVEV (reference sequence). Here the CDR3 reads CASSFWTGVDWTEAFF. The CDR3 DNA follows: TGTGCCAGCAGTTTCTGGACAGGGGTCGATTGGACTGAAGCTTTCTTT.

The chain couples TRBV4-1 to TRBJ2-7; 7 bases fit TRBD2. Per the germline V gene, CDR1 is MGHRA and CDR2 is YSYEKL. Losses at the gene ends were 3 bases for V and 3 bases for J; bases not matched to a gene: 8. This CDR3 is 15 amino acids long. For the CDR3, the DNA is TGCGCCAGCAGCCACATAGCGGGTAAGAGCTACGAGCAGTACTTC. Protein sequence: CASSHIAGKSYEQYF.

The chain links TRBV5-4 to TRBJ1-1; tentatively, D is TRBD1 (6 bases). CDR3 length: 15 residues. Between the trimmed V and J ends, which lost 4 bases and 2 bases, there was a span of 15 bases. CDR1 is SGHNT and CDR2 is YYREEE in the germline V gene (reference sequence). CDR3 sequence reads: CASSAPRGRNTEAFF. The CDR3 nucleotides read TGTGCCAGCAGCGCACCCAGGGGCCGAAACACTGAAGCTTTCTTT.

The chain couples TRBV1 to TRBJ2-1; the table gives TRBD2 as D, unverified against the DNA. TRBV1 is assigned pseudogene status. The CDR3 has 14 amino acids. This chain's CDR3 is CNATYGSSYNEQFF. The CDR3 nucleotides are TGCAACGCCACTTACGGGAGCTCCTACAATGAGCAGTTCTTC.

V is TRBV15 and J is TRBJ2-7, with 7 nucleotides matching TRBD2. Trimming cost V 5 bases and J 3 bases; bases outside gene matches: 4. The germline gives CDR1 LNHNV, CDR2 YYDKDF (reference sequence). The CDR3 contains 13 residues. CDR3 nucleotides: TGTGCCACCAGCCCCAGCGGGGACTACGAGCAGTACTTC. It encodes CATSPSGDYEQYF.

This chain joins TRBV5-1 and TRBJ1-2; TRBD1 aligns across 9 bases. V was pared by 4 bases and J by 7 bases, with 11 bases of the junction left unmatched. Germline V CDR1 and CDR2: SGHRS, YFSETQ. The CDR3 spans 15 residues. The CDR3 DNA reads TGCGCCAGCAGCCAGGCCACAGGGGGCCCTCCTGGCTACACCTTC. It is translated as CASSQATGGPPGYTF.

The chain is built from TRBV19 and TRBJ1-1; TRBD1 is a possible D gene (5 bases). CDR1 is LNHDA and CDR2 is SQIVND in the germline V gene (reference sequence). Trimming stripped 8 bases from V and 7 bases from J, with 17 bases between. The CDR3 sequence is 13 residues long. The CDR3 DNA sequence: TGTGCCAGTTGGAGACCAGGTCAGGGTGAAGCTTTCTTT. Its protein is CASWRPGQGEAFF.

This clone came up once. The chain employs TRBV28 and TRBJ2-1; 13 bases fit TRBD2. The germline CDR1 and CDR2 sequences are MDHEN and SYDVKM. Germline trimming cut 1 base from V and 8 bases from J; bases unmatched to any gene: 14. The length of the CDR3 is 19 residues. CDR3 amino acids: CASSLLFYRTSGRKDEQFF. DNA of the CDR3: TGTGCCAGCAGTTTATTGTTCTATAGGACTAGCGGGAGAAAGGATGAGCAGTTCTTC.

V usage is TRBV6-5 and J usage is TRBJ1-1; 11 bases agree with TRBD1. The germline V gene has CDR1 MNHEY and CDR2 SVGAGI. This CDR3 is built from 14 residues. With 5 bases clipped from V and 4 bases from J, the junction kept 3 bases outside the gene matches. Here the CDR3 DNA reads TGTGCCAGCAGTCTGGACAGGGGGCGCACTGAAGCTTTCTTT. Translation gives CASSLDRGRTEAFF.

The chain links TRBV5-5 to TRBJ2-2; D might be TRBD2 (6 bases). Per the germline V gene, CDR1 is SGHKS and CDR2 is YYEKEE (reference sequence). The length of the CDR3 is 15 residues. V was pared by 3 bases and J by 5 bases, with 14 bases between. The CDR3 DNA reads as TGTGCCAGCAGCTCTGGGACTGCTTTTACCGGGGAGCTGTTTTTT. Translated: CASSSGTAFTGELFF.